The TCR beta chain under discussion was sequenced for a study of cytomegalovirus exposure and HLA in healthy donors. Whole-study findings and limits: Being productive about 87% or about 30% of the time was typical of most TCR beta V segments in an earlier analysis. Cytomegalovirus association was assigned to 150 to 200 TCR beta chains.

This clone was found once. Its specificity is not known. The PCR contained 60 Vbeta and 13 Jbeta primers. Here immunoSEQ multiplex PCR was the method, and the copy in TCRdb shows in-frame clones only, minus some. The sample shows some 140,000 clones, roughly 60% of them seen only once. V was trimmed by 6 bases and J by 2 bases, leaving 12 bases between them. The CDR3 has 13 amino acids. Germline V gene lookup returns CDR1 SGHRS and CDR2 YFSETQ. The TCR comes from a middle-aged woman in good health and CMV-seronegative. The chain uses TRBV5-1 and TRBJ2-7; weak D call: TRBD2 (5 bases). The specimen was PBMCs. This chain's CDR3 is CASNEGITYEQYF. DNA of the CDR3: TGCGCCAGCAATGAGGGAATCACCTACGAGCAGTACTTC.